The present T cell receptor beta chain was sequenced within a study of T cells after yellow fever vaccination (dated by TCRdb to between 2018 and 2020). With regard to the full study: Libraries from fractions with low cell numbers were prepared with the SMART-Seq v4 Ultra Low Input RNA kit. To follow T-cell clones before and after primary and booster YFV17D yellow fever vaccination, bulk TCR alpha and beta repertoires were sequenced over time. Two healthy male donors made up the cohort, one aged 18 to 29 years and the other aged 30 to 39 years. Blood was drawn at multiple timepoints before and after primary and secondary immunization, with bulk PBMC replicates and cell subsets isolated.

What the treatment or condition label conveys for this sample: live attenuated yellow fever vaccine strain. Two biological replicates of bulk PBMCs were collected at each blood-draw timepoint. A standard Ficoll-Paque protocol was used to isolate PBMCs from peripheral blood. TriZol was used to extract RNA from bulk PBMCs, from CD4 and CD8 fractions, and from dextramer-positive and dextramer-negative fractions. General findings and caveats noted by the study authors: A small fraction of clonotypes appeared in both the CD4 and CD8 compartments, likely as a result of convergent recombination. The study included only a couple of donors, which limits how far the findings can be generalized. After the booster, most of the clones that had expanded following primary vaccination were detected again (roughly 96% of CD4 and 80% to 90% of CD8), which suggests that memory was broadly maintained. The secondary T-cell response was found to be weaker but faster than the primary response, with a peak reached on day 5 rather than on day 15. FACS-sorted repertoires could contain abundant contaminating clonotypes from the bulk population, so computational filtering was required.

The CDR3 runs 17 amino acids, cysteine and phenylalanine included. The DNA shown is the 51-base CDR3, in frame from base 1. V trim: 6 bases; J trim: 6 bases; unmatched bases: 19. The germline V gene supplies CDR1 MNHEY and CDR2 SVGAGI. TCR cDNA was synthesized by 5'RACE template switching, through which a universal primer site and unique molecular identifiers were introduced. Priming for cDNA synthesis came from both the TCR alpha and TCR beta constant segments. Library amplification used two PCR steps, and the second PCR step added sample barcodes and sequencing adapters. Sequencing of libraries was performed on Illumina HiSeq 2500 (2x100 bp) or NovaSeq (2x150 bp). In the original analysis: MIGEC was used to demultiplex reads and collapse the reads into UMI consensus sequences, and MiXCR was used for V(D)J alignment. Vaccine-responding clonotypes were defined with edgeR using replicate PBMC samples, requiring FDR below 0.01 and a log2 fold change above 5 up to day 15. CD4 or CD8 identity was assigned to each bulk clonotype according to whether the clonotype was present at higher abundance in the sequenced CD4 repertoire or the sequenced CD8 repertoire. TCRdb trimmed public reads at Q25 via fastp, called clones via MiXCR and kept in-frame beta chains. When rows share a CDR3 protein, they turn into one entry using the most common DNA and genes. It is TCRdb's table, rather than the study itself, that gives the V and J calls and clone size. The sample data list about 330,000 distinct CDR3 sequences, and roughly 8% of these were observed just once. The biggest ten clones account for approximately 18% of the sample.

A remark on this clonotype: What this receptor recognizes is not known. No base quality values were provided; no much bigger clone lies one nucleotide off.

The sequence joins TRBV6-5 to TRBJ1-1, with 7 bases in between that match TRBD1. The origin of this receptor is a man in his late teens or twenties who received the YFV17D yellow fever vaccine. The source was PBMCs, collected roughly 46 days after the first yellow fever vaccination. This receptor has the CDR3 CASSRIPDPLGTAEAFF. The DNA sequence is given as TGTGCCAGCAGCCGGATCCCCGACCCCCTGGGGACAGCTGAAGCTTTCTTT.